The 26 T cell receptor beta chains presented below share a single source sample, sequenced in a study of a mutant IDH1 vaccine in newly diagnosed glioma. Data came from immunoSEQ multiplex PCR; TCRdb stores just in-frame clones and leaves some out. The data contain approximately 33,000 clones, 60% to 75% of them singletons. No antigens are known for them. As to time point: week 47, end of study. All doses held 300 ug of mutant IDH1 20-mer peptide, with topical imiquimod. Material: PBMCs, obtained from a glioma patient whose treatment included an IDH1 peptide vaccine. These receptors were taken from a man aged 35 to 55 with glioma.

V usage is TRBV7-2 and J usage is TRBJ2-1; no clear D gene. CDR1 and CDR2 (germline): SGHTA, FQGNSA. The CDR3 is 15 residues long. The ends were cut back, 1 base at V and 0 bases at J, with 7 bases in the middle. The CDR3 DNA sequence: TGTGCCAGCAGCTTAGAAGCCTCCTCCTACAATGAGCAGTTCTTC. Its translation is CASSLEASSYNEQFF.

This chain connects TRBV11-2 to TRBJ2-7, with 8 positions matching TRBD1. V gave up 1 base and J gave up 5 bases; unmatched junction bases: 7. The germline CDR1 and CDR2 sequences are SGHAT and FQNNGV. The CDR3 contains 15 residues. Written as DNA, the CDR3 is TGTGCCAGCAGCTTAGGACAGGGGTTTGTCCACGAGCAGTACGTC. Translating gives CASSLGQGFVHEQYV.

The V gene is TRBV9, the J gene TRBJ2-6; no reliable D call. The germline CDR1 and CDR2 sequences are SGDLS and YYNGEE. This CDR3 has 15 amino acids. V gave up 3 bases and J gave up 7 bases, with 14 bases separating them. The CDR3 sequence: CASSGVQSIANVLTF. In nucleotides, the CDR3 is TGTGCCAGCAGCGGAGTACAGAGTATAGCCAACGTCCTGACTTTC.

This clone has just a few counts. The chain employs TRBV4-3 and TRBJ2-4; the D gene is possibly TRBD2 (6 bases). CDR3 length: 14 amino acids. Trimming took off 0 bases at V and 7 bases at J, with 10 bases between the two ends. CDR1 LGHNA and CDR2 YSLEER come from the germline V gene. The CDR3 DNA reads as TGCGCCAGCAGCCAAGATACTAGCAGGAACATTCAGTACTTC. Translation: CASSQDTSRNIQYF.

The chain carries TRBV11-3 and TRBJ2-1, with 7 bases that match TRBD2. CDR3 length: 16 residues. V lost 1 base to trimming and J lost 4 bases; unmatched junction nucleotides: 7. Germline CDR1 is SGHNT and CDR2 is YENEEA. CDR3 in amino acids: CASSLGSAGAYNEQFF. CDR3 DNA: TGTGCCAGCAGCTTAGGATCTGCGGGAGCTTACAATGAGCAGTTCTTC.

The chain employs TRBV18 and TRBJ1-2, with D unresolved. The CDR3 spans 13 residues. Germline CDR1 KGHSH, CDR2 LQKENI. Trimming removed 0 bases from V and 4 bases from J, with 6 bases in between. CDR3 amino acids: CASSPPGLYGYTF. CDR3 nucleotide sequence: TGTGCCAGCTCACCACCAGGGCTCTATGGCTACACCTTC.

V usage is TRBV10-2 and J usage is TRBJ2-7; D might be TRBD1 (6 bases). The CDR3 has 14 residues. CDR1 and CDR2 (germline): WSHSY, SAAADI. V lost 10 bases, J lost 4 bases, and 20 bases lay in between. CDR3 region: CATIEGEGLYEQYF. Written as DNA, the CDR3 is TGCGCCACCATAGAGGGGGAAGGCTTGTACGAGCAGTACTTC.

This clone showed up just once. The DNA for the CDR3 is TGCGCCAGCAGCCAAATACCGTCTCTAGCCAAAAACATTCAGTACTTC. This encodes CASSQIPSLAKNIQYF. V and J are TRBV4-1 and TRBJ2-4; D gene uncertain. V was shortened by 2 bases and J by 0 bases, with 11 bases between the two germline ends. Germline assignment: CDR1 MGHRA and CDR2 YSYEKL. The CDR3 runs to 16 residues.

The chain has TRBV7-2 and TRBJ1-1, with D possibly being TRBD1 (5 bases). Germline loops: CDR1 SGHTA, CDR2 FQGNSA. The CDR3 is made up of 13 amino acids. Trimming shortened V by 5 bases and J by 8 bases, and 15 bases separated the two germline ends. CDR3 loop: CASSVGGAGEAFF. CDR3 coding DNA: TGTGCCAGCAGCGTAGGCGGGGCGGGAGAAGCTTTCTTT.

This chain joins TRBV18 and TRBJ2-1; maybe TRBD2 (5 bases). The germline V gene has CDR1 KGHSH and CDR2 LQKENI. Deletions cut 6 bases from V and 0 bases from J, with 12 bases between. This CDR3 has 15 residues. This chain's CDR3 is CASSVSGSSYNEQFF. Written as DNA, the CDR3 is TGTGCCAGCTCTGTAAGCGGTAGCTCCTACAATGAGCAGTTCTTC.

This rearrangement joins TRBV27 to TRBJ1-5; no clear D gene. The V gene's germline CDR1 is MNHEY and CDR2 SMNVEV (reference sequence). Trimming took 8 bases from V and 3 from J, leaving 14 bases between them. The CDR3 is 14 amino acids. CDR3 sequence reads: CASRTPGDNQPQHF. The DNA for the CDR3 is TGTGCCAGCCGAACACCGGGAGACAATCAGCCCCAGCATTTT.

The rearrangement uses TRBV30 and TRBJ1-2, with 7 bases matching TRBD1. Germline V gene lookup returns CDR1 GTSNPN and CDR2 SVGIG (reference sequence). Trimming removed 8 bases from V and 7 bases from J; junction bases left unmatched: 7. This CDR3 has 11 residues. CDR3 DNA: TGTGCCGCAGGGGGTTACGCTGGCTACACCTTC. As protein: CAAGGYAGYTF.

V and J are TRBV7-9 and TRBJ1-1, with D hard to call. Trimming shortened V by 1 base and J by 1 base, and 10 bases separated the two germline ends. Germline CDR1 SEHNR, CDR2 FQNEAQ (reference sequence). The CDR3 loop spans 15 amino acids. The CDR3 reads CASSLDGHRNTEAFF. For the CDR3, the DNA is TGTGCCAGCAGCTTAGACGGTCACCGGAACACTGAAGCTTTCTTT. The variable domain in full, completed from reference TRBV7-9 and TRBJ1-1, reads DTGVSQNPRHKITKRGQNVTFRCDPISEHNRLYWYRQTLGQGPEFLTYFQNEAQLEKSRLLSDRFSAERPKGSFSTLEIQRTEQGDSAMYLCASSLDGHRNTEAFFGQGTRLTVV.

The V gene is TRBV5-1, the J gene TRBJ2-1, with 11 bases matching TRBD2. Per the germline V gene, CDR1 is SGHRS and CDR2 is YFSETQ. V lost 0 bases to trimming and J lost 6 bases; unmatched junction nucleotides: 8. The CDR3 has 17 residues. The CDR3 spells CASSLAGTSGHSNEQFF. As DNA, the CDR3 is TGCGCCAGCAGCTTGGCCGGGACTAGCGGACACAGCAATGAGCAGTTCTTC.

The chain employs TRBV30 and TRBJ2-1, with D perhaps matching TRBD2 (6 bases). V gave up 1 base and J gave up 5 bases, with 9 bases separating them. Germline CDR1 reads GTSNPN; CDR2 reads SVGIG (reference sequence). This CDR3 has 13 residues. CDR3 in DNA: TGTGCCTGGAGTGACGGGAGACACAATGAGCAGTTCTTC. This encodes CAWSDGRHNEQFF.

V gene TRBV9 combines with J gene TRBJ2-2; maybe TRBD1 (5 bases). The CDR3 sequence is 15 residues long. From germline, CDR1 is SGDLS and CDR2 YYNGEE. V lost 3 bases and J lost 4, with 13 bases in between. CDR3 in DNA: TGTGCCAGCAGCGCGACAGCTGTCGGCACCGGGGAGCTGTTTTTT. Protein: CASSATAVGTGELFF.

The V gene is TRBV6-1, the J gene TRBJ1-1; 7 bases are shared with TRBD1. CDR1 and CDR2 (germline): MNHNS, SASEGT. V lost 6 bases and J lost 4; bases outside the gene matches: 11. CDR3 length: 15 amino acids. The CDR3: CASSDRALVGTEAFF. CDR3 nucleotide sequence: TGTGCCAGCAGCGACAGGGCATTGGTTGGCACTGAAGCTTTCTTT.

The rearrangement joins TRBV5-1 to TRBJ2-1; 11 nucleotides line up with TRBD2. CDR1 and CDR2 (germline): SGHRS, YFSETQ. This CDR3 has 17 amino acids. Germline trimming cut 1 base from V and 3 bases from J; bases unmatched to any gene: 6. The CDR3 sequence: CASSLPLAGGGYNEQFF. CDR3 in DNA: TGCGCCAGCAGCTTGCCCCTAGCGGGAGGTGGCTACAATGAGCAGTTCTTC.

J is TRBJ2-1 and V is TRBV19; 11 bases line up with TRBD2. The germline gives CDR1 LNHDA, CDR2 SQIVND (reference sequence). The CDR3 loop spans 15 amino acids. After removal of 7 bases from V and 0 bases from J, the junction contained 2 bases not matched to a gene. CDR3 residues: CASTSGGSSYNEQFF. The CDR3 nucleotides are TGTGCCAGTACTAGCGGGGGGAGCTCCTACAATGAGCAGTTCTTC.

CDR3 in DNA: TGTGCCAGCAGTGACTCAGGGGGGGTAAGACGGTACTTC. Residues: CASSDSGGVRRYF. The chain has TRBV6-1 and TRBJ2-7; D may correspond to TRBD1 or TRBD2 (7 bases each). V was trimmed by 3 bases and J by 12 bases, leaving 18 bases between them. CDR1 MNHNS and CDR2 SASEGT come from the germline V gene. The CDR3 loop spans 13 amino acids.

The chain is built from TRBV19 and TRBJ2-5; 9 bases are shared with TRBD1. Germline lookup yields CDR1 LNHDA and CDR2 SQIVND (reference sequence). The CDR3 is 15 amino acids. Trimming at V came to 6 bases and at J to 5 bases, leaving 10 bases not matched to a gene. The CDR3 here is CASSGPGQGSETQYF. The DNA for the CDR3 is TGTGCCAGTAGCGGACCGGGACAGGGTTCGGAGACCCAGTACTTC. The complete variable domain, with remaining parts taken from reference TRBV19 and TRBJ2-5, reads DGGITQSPKYLFRKEGQNVTLSCEQNLNHDAMYWYRQDPGQGLRLIYYSQIVNDFQKGDIAEGYSVSREKKESFPLTVTSAQKNPTAFYLCASSGPGQGSETQYFGPGTRLLVL.

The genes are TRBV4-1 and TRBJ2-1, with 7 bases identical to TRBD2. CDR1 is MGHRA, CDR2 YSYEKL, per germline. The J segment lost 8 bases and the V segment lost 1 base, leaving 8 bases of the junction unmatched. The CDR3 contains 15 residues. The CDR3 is CASSQGISSGDEQFF. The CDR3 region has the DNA TGCGCCAGCAGCCAAGGGATCTCGAGCGGGGATGAGCAGTTCTTC.

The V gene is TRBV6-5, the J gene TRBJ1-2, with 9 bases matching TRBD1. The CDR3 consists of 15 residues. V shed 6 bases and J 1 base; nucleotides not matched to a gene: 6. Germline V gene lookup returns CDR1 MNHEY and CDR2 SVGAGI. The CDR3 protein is CASRIDRGGNYGYTF. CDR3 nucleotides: TGTGCCAGCAGGATTGACAGGGGGGGTAACTATGGCTACACCTTC.

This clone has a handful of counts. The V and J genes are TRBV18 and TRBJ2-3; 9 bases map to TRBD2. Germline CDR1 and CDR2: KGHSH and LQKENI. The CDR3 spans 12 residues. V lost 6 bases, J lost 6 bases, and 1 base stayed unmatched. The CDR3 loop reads CASSSGSDTQYF. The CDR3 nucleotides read TGTGCCAGCTCTAGCGGGAGCGATACGCAGTATTTT.

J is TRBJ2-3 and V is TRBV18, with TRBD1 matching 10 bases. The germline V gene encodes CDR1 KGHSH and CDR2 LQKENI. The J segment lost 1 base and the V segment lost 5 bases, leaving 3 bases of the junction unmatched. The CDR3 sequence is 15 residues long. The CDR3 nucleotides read TGTGCCAGCTCAGCCGGGACAGGGGGCACAGATACGCAGTATTTT. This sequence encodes CASSAGTGGTDTQYF.

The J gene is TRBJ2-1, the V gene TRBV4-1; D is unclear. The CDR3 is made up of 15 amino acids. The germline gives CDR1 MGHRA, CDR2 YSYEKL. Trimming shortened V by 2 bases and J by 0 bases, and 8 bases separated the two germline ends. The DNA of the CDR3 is TGCGCCAGCAGCCAATTTTTGGGCTCCTACAATGAGCAGTTCTTC. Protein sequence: CASSQFLGSYNEQFF.